This TCR beta chain came from a study of response to subunit inactivated influenza vaccine (dated by TCRdb to 2016 to 2018). About the investigation overall: The study used deep quantitative T cell receptor repertoire profiling to track responses to a trivalent subunit inactivated influenza vaccine. What the study reported, not specific to this receptor: According to the authors, only a limited number of new T cells may be recruited by each seasonal influenza vaccination.

On this clonotype: This clone's antigen is unknown. Base qualities are not provided; no much larger clone lies one nucleotide away.

The library relied on RT-PCR. Sequencing used an Illumina HiSeq 2500. TCRdb cleaned the public reads at Q25 with fastp, built clones with MiXCR and kept in-frame beta chains. Every CDR3 protein is listed once, alongside the most common genes and DNA of its rows. The sample data list hundreds of thousands of distinct CDR3 sequences, and about 10% of these were observed just once. The ten largest clonotypes hold approximately 10% of the sample. Spanning cysteine to phenylalanine, the CDR3 consists of 15 amino acids. The read is trimmed to its CDR3 DNA, 45 bases read in frame from base 1. At the junction V is shortened by 5 bases and J by 6 bases, with 14 bases in between. This sample also belongs to another study, concerning T cells expressing NK-cell markers. The second paper states: TCR beta cDNA libraries were prepared using 5'RACE template switching, which introduced a universal primer site and unique molecular identifiers. TCR beta-chain repertoires were profiled in sorted CD3+CD56+NKG2C+, CD3+CD56+NKG2C- and CD3+CD56-NKG2C+ T-cell subsets from several donors. Of the eight sequenced donors, seven were found to be HCMV-seropositive and one was found to be HCMV-seronegative. In several experiments an anti-gammadeltaTCR antibody was added to restrict sorting to alphabetaTCR-expressing T cells. In roughly six donors, the dominant CD3+CD56+NKG2C+ clonotypes ranked among the top 10 CD8+ clonotypes, making up roughly 1.0-7.0% of CD8+ T cells. Those dominant clonotypes were again the most abundant among CD3+CD56-NKG2C+ cells in several donors, at roughly 25-60.1%. It remained unclear whether the expanded NKG2C-expressing T cell clones were specific for HCMV antigens. All eight donors whose samples were sequenced were randomly selected healthy volunteers, three of them men and five women. To determine HCMV serostatus, a commercial ELISA kit was used to detect HCMV-specific IgG in serum. Peripheral blood mononuclear cells were isolated from blood by Ficoll density gradient centrifugation. For roughly 6 donors, bulk peripheral blood T-cell repertoires were additionally sequenced from unsorted PBMC. Priming for cDNA synthesis came from the TCR beta constant segment, and two successive PCR amplification steps followed. Sequencing of the libraries produced 2 x 150 bp reads on Illumina HiSeq 2000/2500, MiSeq or NextSeq. Reads were demultiplexed and grouped by UMI with MIGEC, and clonotypes were assembled and quantified with MiTCR. To exclude erroneous sequences, any TCR cDNA sequence not supported by at least two reads was discarded. The tcR package was used for downstream repertoire analysis, and clonotypes were matched between fractions using CDR3 nucleotide sequence together with V segment. Antigen specificity was annotated against VDJdb with VDJmatch, allowing one amino acid substitution in CDR3.

Material: PBMCs from blood, obtained on the day of vaccination. This receptor was obtained from a man aged 45 to 65 who received an inactivated influenza vaccine. Donor details come from another sample of the same person, matched by shared clones. In this chain, TRBV12-3 or TRBV12-4 is recombined with TRBJ1-6; no D gene can be assigned with confidence. The CDR3 loop reads CASSPPGLSNSPLHF. The DNA reads as follows: TGTGCCAGCAGTCCTCCGGGCCTGTCTAATTCACCCCTCCACTTT.